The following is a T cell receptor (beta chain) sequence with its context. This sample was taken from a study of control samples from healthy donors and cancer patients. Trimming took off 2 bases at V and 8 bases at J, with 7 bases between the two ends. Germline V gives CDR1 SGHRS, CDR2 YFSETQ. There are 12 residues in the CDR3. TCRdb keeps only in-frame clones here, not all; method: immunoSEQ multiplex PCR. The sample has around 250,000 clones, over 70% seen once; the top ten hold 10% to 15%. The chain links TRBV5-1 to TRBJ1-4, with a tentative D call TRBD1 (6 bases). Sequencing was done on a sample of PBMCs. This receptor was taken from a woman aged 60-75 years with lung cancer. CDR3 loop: CASSFDREKLFF. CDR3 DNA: TGCGCCAGCAGCTTTGACAGGGAAAAACTGTTTTTT.